This entry is about one TCR beta chain. It lacks a known antigen. No base qualities exist here, and no much larger clone lies one base off it. This entry belongs to a study of blood T cell repertoires in COVID-19 (dated by TCRdb to between 2020 and 2021). Describing the broader study: The collaborator samples originated in the United States, Italy and Spain and spanned the acute and convalescent phases of COVID-19. The material from the prospective study consisted of cDNA or gDNA derived from T cells, B-cell-depleted T cells, or PBMCs. The dataset comprised deeply sampled blood TCRbeta repertoires from subjects exposed to, actively infected with, or recovered from COVID-19. A freely available public database, intended as a resource for researchers studying the immune response to SARS-CoV-2, is where the repertoires were released. The samples were drawn from the first 160 participants of the ongoing ImmuneRACE study and from 1,254 subjects provided by 6 global collaborators. The sample metadata nearly always contained a de-identified subject ID, COVID-19 status, age in years and sex. Where available, HLA class I and class II types were taken from metadata supplied by the sample provider and were not determined by assay-based typing. The full study reports these points: How much clinical and demographic metadata was included differed by source and by participant, and the metadata was provided uncurated.

V loses 5 bases at its end and J loses 0 bases; junction bases beyond the gene matches: 2. Via the germline V gene, CDR1 is SGHDT and CDR2 YYEEEE. Counted from cysteine to phenylalanine, this CDR3 has 14 amino acids. This entry keeps only the CDR3 DNA: 42 bases, framed from base 1. TCRbeta CDR3 regions were amplified from genomic DNA by means of the immunoSEQ Assay, a bias-controlled multiplex PCR. Per the source publication's procedure: Nucleated cell counts per sample were estimated from amplification of reference gene primers within the assay. Sequence reads were collapsed and filtered to measure the absolute abundance of every unique TCRbeta CDR3 rearrangement. For each sample, productive Simpson clonality was calculated as the square root of Simpson's diversity index over productive rearrangements. The clones in this table, taken by TCRdb from immuneACCESS, are in-frame only. Not every clone is retained; where verified, under half of the shortfall comes from an unresolved V gene, and the cause of the rest is unknown. V and J calls and clone size come straight from that table; D and trimming were deduced from the DNA. The sample yields about 480,000 clones; more than 85% were counted once. 8% to 9.5% of the sample is held by the ten biggest clonotypes.

Participants in the prospective study were enrolled through a virtual design, were aged about 18 to 100 years, and lived in roughly 24 United States geographic areas. In the prospective study, cohorts were assigned on the basis of participant-reported clinical history obtained from a screening survey and a study questionnaire. ImmuneRACE Cohort 3 recovered participants were defined by two consecutive negative NP/OP PCR tests, healthcare professional clearance, or symptom resolution. In the prospective study, whole blood, serum and a nasopharyngeal or oropharyngeal swab were collected from each participant by mobile phlebotomists. Participants in the prospective study had the option to provide additional blood draws and questionnaires over a roughly two-month period. Before DNA extraction, blood samples from the prospective study were shipped at room temperature or frozen.

The clonotype originates from a woman aged 60 to 75 who had recovered from COVID-19. The rearranged chain carries TRBV5-6 and TRBJ1-3; 7 central bases correspond to TRBD1. The source material was PBMCs or T cells enriched from blood (not recorded which). In nucleotides, the sequence is TGTGCCAGCAGAGACAGGGCCTCTGGAAACACCATATATTTT. Its protein reads: CASRDRASGNTIYF.